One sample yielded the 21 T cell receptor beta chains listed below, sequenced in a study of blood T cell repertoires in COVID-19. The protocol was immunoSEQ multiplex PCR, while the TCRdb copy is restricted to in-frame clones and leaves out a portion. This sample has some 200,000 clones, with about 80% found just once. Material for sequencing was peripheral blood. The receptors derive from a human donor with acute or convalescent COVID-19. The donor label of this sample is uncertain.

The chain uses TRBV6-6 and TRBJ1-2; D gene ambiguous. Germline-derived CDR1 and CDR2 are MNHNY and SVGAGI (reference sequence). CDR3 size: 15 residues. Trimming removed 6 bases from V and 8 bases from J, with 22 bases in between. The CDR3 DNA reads TGTGCCAGCAGCTCCGGGTCAACCCTTCTGGCCGGCTACACCTTC. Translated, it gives CASSSGSTLLAGYTF.

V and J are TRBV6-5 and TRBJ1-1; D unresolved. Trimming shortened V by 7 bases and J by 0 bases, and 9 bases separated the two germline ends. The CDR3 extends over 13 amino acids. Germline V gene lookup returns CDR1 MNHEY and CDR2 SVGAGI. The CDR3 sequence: CASNPGLNTEAFF. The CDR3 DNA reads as TGTGCCAGCAACCCCGGTCTGAACACTGAAGCTTTCTTT.

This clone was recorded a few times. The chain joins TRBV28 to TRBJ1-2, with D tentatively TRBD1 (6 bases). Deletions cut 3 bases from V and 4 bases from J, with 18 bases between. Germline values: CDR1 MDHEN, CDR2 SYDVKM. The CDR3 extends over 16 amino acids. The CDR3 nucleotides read TGTGCCAGCAGTTTCCCCAAACAGGGTTTGGGCTATGGCTACACCTTC. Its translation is CASSFPKQGLGYGYTF.

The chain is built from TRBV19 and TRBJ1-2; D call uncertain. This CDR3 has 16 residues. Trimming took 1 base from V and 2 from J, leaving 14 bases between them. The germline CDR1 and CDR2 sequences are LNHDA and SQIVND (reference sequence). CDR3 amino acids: CASSIGSQPRNYGYTF. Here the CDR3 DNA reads TGTGCCAGTAGTATAGGATCCCAACCGCGGAACTATGGCTACACCTTC.

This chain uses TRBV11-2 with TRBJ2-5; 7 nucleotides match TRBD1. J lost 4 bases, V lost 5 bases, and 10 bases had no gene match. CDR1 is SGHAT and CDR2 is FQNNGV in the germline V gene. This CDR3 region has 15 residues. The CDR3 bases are TGTGCCAGCAGCGGTCCGAGGACAGGTACAGAGACCCAGTACTTC. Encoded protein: CASSGPRTGTETQYF.

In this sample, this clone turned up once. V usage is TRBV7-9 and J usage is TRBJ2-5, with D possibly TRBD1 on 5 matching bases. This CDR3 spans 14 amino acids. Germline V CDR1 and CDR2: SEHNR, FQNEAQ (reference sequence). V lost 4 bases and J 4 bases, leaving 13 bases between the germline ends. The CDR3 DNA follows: TGTGCCAGCAGCTACAGGCAGCTCGGAGAGACCCAGTACTTC. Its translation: CASSYRQLGETQYF.

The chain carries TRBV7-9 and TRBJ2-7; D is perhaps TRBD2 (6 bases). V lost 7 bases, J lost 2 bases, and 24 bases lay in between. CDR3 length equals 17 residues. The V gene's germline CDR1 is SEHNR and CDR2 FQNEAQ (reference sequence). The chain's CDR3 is CASNPDRGFGGAYEQYF. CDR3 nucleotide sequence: TGTGCCAGCAATCCCGATAGAGGCTTCGGGGGTGCCTACGAGCAGTACTTC.

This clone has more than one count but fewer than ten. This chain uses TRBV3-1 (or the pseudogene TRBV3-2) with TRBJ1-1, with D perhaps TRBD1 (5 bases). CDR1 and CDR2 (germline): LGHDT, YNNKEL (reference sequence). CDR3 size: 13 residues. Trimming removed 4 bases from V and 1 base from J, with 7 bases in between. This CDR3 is CASSRTGNTEAFF. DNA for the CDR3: TGTGCCAGCAGCCGTACAGGGAACACTGAAGCTTTCTTT.

The CDR3 coding sequence is TGTGCCAGTAGGGACAGGGGAAGGATGAGTGAAAAACTGTTTTTT. It yields the protein CASRDRGRMSEKLFF. This sequence joins TRBV19 and TRBJ1-4; 9 bases are a match to TRBD1. V gave up 6 bases and J gave up 7 bases; unmatched junction bases: 9. Germline CDR1 and CDR2: LNHDA and SQIVND (reference sequence). The CDR3 runs 15 residues. Together with reference TRBV19 and TRBJ1-4, the CDR3 gives the full variable domain: DGGITQSPKYLFRKEGQNVTLSCEQNLNHDAMYWYRQDPGQGLRLIYYSQIVNDFQKGDIAEGYSVSREKKESFPLTVTSAQKNPTAFYLCASRDRGRMSEKLFFGSGTQLSVL.

In DNA form, the CDR3 reads TGTGCCAGCGGGGACAGGGATAAGGGCAATCAGCCCCAGCATTTT. Amino acids: CASGDRDKGNQPQHF. This chain links TRBV19 with TRBJ1-5; 9 bases are a match to TRBD1. Germline assignment: CDR1 LNHDA and CDR2 SQIVND (reference sequence). With V trimmed by 9 bases and J by 2 bases, 8 bases remained unmatched. The CDR3 has 15 residues.

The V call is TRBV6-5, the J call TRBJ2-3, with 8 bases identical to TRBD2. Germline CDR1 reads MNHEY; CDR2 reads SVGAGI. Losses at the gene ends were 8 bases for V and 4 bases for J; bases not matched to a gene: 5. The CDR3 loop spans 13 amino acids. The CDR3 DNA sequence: TGTGCCAGCCGGGGCGGGAGGCCAGATACGCAGTATTTT. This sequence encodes CASRGGRPDTQYF.

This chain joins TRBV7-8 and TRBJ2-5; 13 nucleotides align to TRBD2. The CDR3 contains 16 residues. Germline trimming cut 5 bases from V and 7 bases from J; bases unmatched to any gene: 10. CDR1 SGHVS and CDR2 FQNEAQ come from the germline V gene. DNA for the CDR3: TGTGCCAGCAGCCTTCAAGGACTAGCGGGGGAGGGGACCCAGTACTTC. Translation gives CASSLQGLAGEGTQYF.

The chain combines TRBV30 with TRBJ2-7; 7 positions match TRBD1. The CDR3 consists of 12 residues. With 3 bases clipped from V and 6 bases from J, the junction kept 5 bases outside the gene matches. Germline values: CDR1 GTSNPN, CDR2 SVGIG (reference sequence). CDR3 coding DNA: TGTGCCTGGAGCTCCGACAGGGCCGAGCAGTACTTC. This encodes CAWSSDRAEQYF.

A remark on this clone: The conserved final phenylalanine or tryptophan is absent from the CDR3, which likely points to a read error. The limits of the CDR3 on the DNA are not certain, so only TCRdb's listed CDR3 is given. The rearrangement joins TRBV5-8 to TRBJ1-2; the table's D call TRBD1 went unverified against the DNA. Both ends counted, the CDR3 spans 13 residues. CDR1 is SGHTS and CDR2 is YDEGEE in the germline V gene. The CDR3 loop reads CASSPRDSPLGLD.

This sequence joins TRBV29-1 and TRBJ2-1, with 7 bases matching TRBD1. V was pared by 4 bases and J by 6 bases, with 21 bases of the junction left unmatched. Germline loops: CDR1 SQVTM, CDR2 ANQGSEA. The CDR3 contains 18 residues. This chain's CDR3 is CSVAETRQGFDGGNEQFF. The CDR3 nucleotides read TGCAGCGTTGCCGAAACCAGACAGGGCTTCGATGGGGGCAATGAGCAGTTCTTC.

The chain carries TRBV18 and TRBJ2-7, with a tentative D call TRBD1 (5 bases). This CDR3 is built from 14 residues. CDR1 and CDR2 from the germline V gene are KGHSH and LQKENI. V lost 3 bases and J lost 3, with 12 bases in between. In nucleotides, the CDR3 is TGTGCCAGCTCACCGGCCGATCAGGGCTACGAGCAGTACTTC. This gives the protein CASSPADQGYEQYF. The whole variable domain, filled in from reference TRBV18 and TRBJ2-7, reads NAGVMQNPRHLVRRRGQEARLRCSPMKGHSHVYWYRQLPEEGLKFMVYLQKENIIDESGMPKERFSAEFPKEGPSILRIQQVVRGDSAAYFCASSPADQGYEQYFGPGTRLTVT.

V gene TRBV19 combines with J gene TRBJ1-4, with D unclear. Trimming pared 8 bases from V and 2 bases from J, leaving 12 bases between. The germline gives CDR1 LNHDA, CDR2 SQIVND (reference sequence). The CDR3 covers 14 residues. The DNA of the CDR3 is TGTGCCAGTTCCCTATGGTCGACTAATGAAAAACTGTTTTTT. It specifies CASSLWSTNEKLFF.

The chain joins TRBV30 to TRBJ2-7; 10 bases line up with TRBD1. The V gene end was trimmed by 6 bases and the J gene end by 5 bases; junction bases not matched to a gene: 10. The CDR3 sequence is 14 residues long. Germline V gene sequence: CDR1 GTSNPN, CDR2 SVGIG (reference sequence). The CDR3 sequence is CACQADRGTNEQYF. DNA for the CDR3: TGTGCCTGCCAAGCGGACAGGGGGACGAACGAGCAGTACTTC.

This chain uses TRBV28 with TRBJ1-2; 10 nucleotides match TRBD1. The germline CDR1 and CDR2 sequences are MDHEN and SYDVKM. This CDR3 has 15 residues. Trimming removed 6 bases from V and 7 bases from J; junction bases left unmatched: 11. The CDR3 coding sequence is TGTGCCAGCAGCCTCCCGGGACAGGGGATCTCTGGCTACACCTTC. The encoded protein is CASSLPGQGISGYTF.

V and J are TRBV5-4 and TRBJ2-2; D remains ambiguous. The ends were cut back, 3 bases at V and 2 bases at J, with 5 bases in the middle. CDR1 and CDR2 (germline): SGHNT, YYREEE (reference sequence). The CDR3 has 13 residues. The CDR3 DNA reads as TGTGCCAGCAGCTCACTAAACACCGGGGAGCTGTTTTTT. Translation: CASSSLNTGELFF.

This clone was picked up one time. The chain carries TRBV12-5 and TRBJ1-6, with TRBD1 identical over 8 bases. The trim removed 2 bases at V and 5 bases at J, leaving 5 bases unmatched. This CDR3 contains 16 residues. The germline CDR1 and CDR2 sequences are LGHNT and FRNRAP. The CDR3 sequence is CASGLPEDRDNSPLHF. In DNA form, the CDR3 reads TGTGCTAGTGGTTTGCCAGAGGACAGGGATAATTCACCCCTCCACTTT.